Each of the 26 T cell receptor beta chains below was sequenced from the same sample in a study of blood T cell repertoires in COVID-19. The assay was immunoSEQ multiplex PCR, and TCRdb's table has in-frame clones only and misses some. The data show a few hundred thousand clones, with about 90% seen just once and about 2.7% held by the top ten. The source material was PBMCs or T cells enriched from blood (not recorded which). All receptors derive from a woman aged 25 to 45 who had recovered from COVID-19.

The V call is TRBV7-9, the J call TRBJ2-2, with 11 bases that match TRBD2. This CDR3 has 17 residues. The junction had 7 bases not matched to a gene; V was cut back by 3 bases and J by 4 bases. The germline V gene has CDR1 SEHNR and CDR2 FQNEAQ (reference sequence). The CDR3 DNA sequence: TGTGCCAGCAGCTTGGGACTAGCGGAGTCGGTCACCGGGGAGCTGTTTTTT. Protein sequence: CASSLGLAESVTGELFF.

In this sample, this clone turned up a few times. J is TRBJ1-2 and V is TRBV27, with 8 bases identical to TRBD1. The CDR3 is 14 amino acids. The germline V gene has CDR1 MNHEY and CDR2 SMNVEV (reference sequence). The V gene end was trimmed by 4 bases and the J gene end by 4 bases; junction bases not matched to a gene: 5. The CDR3 sequence: CASSSTGETYGYTF. CDR3 sequence (DNA): TGTGCCAGCAGTTCGACAGGGGAGACCTATGGCTACACCTTC.

The V gene is TRBV19, the J gene TRBJ2-7; D might be TRBD1 (6 bases). The CDR3 sequence is 17 residues long. Germline lookup yields CDR1 LNHDA and CDR2 SQIVND (reference sequence). V was clipped by 2 bases and J by 2 bases, with 19 bases between them. The CDR3 DNA reads as TGTGCCAGTAGTATATGGGGGACACCCGAGAAACCCTACGAGCAGTACTTC. Translating it yields CASSIWGTPEKPYEQYF.

The chain employs TRBV7-9 and TRBJ2-7, with D perhaps TRBD2 (5 bases). Per germline, CDR1 SEHNR and CDR2 FQNEAQ (reference sequence). V was cut by 5 bases and J by 5 bases, with 13 bases left in between. The CDR3 runs 13 residues. CDR3 amino acids: CASSRVEDDEQYF. The CDR3 region has the DNA TGTGCCAGCAGCCGCGTGGAGGACGACGAGCAGTACTTC.

CDR3 DNA sequence: TGTGCCAGCAGTTTCGTGGTAGCGGGAGGGTACAATGAGCAGTTCTTC. Translating gives CASSFVVAGGYNEQFF. The J gene is TRBJ2-1, the V gene TRBV27; TRBD2 matches 11 bases. Germline V gives CDR1 MNHEY, CDR2 SMNVEV (reference sequence). The J segment lost 4 bases and the V segment lost 3 bases, leaving 5 bases of the junction unmatched. The CDR3 has 16 amino acids.

The chain combines TRBV5-6 with TRBJ2-4; 7 nucleotides match TRBD1. Germline lookup yields CDR1 SGHDT and CDR2 YYEEEE. V lost 0 bases to trimming and J lost 0 bases; unmatched junction nucleotides: 3. CDR3 length: 16 residues. DNA of the CDR3: TGTGCCAGCAGCTTGGAGGGGGCTTTAGCCAAAAACATTCAGTACTTC. This encodes CASSLEGALAKNIQYF.

The chain employs TRBV7-6 and TRBJ2-7; TRBD2 might be the D (7 bases). V was shortened by 1 base and J by 5 bases, with 18 bases between the two germline ends. The CDR3 is 16 amino acids. Germline V gene lookup returns CDR1 SGHVS and CDR2 FNYEAQ. The CDR3 loop reads CASSLVGGSGPHEQYF. CDR3 nucleotide sequence: TGTGCCAGCAGCTTAGTAGGGGGTAGCGGGCCCCACGAGCAGTACTTC.

The chain employs TRBV9 and TRBJ1-1; a possible D gene is TRBD1 (6 bases). The CDR3 is 12 amino acids. In germline, CDR1 is SGDLS, CDR2 YYNGEE. Trimming took 1 base from V and 11 from J, leaving 12 bases between them. The CDR3 reads CASSVQQGAAFF. The DNA of the CDR3 is TGTGCCAGCAGCGTACAACAGGGTGCGGCTTTCTTT.

The chain has TRBV2 and TRBJ2-7; 7 bases agree with TRBD2. The CDR3 sequence is 15 residues long. Germline V gene sequence: CDR1 SNHLY, CDR2 FYNNEI. With V trimmed by 8 bases and J by 4 bases, 14 bases remained unmatched. The CDR3 nucleotides read TGTGCCAGCGGGAGGGTGAGGGGAGATCTATACGAGCAGTACTTC. This translates into CASGRVRGDLYEQYF.

The chain is built from TRBV9 and TRBJ2-7, with TRBD1 matching over 7 bases. Looked up from germline, CDR1 is SGDLS and CDR2 is YYNGEE. Unmatched junction bases numbered 13, after V lost 4 bases and J lost 6 bases. CDR3 size: 15 residues. The CDR3 DNA follows: TGTGCCAGCAGCATCCGGGACAGACCATCTTCCGAGCAGTACTTC. It is translated as CASSIRDRPSSEQYF.

This clone came up many times. The chain uses TRBV14 and TRBJ1-1; D is perhaps TRBD1 (6 bases). This CDR3 comprises 13 residues. Germline V gene data show CDR1 as SGHDN and CDR2 as FVKESK. The V gene lost 1 base and the J gene lost 7 bases, with 10 bases spanning the gap. CDR3 sequence (DNA): TGTGCCAGCAGCCAAGTAGGACAGCTTGAAGCTTTCTTT. It yields the protein CASSQVGQLEAFF. Complete variable domain (other parts from reference TRBV14 and TRBJ1-1): EAGVTQFPSHSVIEKGQTVTLRCDPISGHDNLYWYRRVMGKEIKFLLHFVKESKQDESGMPNNRFLAERTGGTYSTLKVQPAELEDSGVYFCASSQVGQLEAFFGQGTRLTVV.

J is TRBJ1-2 and V is TRBV3-1 (or the pseudogene TRBV3-2); TRBD1 aligns across 8 bases. Germline V gene sequence: CDR1 LGHDT, CDR2 YNNKEL (reference sequence). V was clipped by 1 base and J by 5 bases; unmatched bases: 9. CDR3 length: 16 amino acids. The CDR3 sequence is CASSQGFQGARYGYTF. CDR3 nucleotides: TGTGCCAGCAGCCAAGGATTTCAGGGGGCGCGGTATGGCTACACCTTC.

J is TRBJ2-3 and V is TRBV5-4, with TRBD2 identical over 9 bases. The germline V gene encodes CDR1 SGHNT and CDR2 YYREEE (reference sequence). This CDR3 is built from 17 residues. V was pared by 0 bases and J by 1 base, with 6 bases of the junction left unmatched. The CDR3 region has the DNA TGTGCCAGCAGCTTGGGAAGCGGGGGGATGGGCACAGATACGCAGTATTTT. Translated: CASSLGSGGMGTDTQYF.

As for this clone: Different DNA sequences within this sample yield the same CDR3. V is TRBV27 and J is TRBJ1-5, with D unclear. CDR3 length: 13 residues. CDR1 is MNHEY and CDR2 is SMNVEV in the germline V gene (reference sequence). V was trimmed by 3 bases and J by 4 bases, leaving 7 bases between them. CDR3 loop: CASSLGSNQPQHF. The CDR3 DNA reads as TGTGCCAGCAGTTTGGGGAGTAATCAGCCCCAGCATTTT.

This chain connects TRBV5-1 to TRBJ2-3, with TRBD2 matching 11 bases. The germline gives CDR1 SGHRS, CDR2 YFSETQ. V shed 4 bases and J 5 bases; nucleotides not matched to a gene: 3. CDR3 length equals 14 residues. The CDR3 region is CASSPGLAGDTQYF. CDR3 in DNA: TGCGCCAGCAGCCCTGGACTAGCGGGAGATACGCAGTATTTT.

The chain has TRBV24-1 and TRBJ1-6; tentative D call: TRBD1 (5 bases). The V end was cut by 5 bases, the J end by 7 bases, with 11 bases between. CDR3 length: 14 amino acids. Germline V gene data show CDR1 as KGHDR and CDR2 as SFDVKD. CDR3 loop: CATSATGKNSPLHF. In DNA form, the CDR3 reads TGTGCCACCAGTGCAACAGGAAAAAATTCACCCCTCCACTTT.

This chain connects TRBV4-1 to TRBJ2-7; no firm D call. Germline values: CDR1 MGHRA, CDR2 YSYEKL. The CDR3 loop spans 13 amino acids. Trimming stripped 2 bases from V and 5 bases from J, with 10 bases between. The DNA of the CDR3 is TGCGCCAGCAGCCAACCCCCCTCTCACGAGCAGTACTTC. Amino acid sequence: CASSQPPSHEQYF.

The V call is TRBV18, the J call TRBJ1-1, with 7 positions matching TRBD1. With 5 bases clipped from V and 4 bases from J, the junction kept 4 bases outside the gene matches. Germline V gene sequence: CDR1 KGHSH, CDR2 LQKENI. This CDR3 is 13 amino acids long. The chain's CDR3 is CASSERDSTEAFF. CDR3 sequence (DNA): TGTGCCAGCTCAGAACGGGACAGCACTGAAGCTTTCTTT.

This sequence joins TRBV5-1 and TRBJ2-5; TRBD1 matches at 7 bases. The V and J ends lost 4 bases and 4 bases, in that order; junction bases with no gene match: 4. CDR1 is SGHRS, CDR2 YFSETQ, per germline. This CDR3 is 13 amino acids long. The CDR3: CASSPAGGETQYF. The CDR3 region has the DNA TGCGCCAGCAGCCCGGCAGGGGGAGAGACCCAGTACTTC.

The chain joins TRBV7-9 to TRBJ2-1; perhaps TRBD1 as D (7 bases). CDR1 SEHNR and CDR2 FQNEAQ come from the germline V gene (reference sequence). CDR3 length: 14 amino acids. V lost 8 bases to trimming and J lost 7 bases, with 18 bases between them. CDR3 in DNA: TGTGCCAGCGGGACCCTGGAGGGGGCGAATGAGCAGTTCTTC. This translates into CASGTLEGANEQFF.

The V and J genes are TRBV7-3 and TRBJ2-5; maybe TRBD2 (6 bases). Per germline, CDR1 SGHTA and CDR2 FQGTGA. CDR3 size: 13 residues. V lost 2 bases to trimming and J lost 4 bases, with 8 bases between them. The CDR3 here is CASSLGGIETQYF. The DNA for the CDR3 is TGTGCCAGCAGCTTAGGAGGGATAGAGACCCAGTACTTC. Combining the CDR3 with reference TRBV7-3 and TRBJ2-5 gives the whole variable domain GAGVSQTPSNKVTEKGKYVELRCDPISGHTALYWYRQSLGQGPEFLIYFQGTGAADDSGLPNDRFFAVRPEGSVSTLKIQRTERGDSAVYLCASSLGGIETQYFGPGTRLLVL.

The rearrangement uses TRBV19 and TRBJ1-5; perhaps TRBD1 as D (5 bases). CDR1 and CDR2 (germline): LNHDA, SQIVND (reference sequence). Trimming removed 3 bases at V and 6 bases at J, with 9 bases between. The CDR3 totals 13 residues. The CDR3 DNA reads as TGTGCCAGTAGTATCAGGGATGGTCAGCCCCAGCATTTT. Encoded protein: CASSIRDGQPQHF.

The chain has TRBV7-2 and TRBJ1-4; weak D call: TRBD1 (5 bases). There are 17 residues in the CDR3. From germline, CDR1 is SGHTA and CDR2 FQGNSA. The ends were cut back, 5 bases at V and 1 base at J, with 17 bases in the middle. CDR3 sequence: CASSNNGGGETNEKLFF. The CDR3 region has the DNA TGTGCCAGCAGCAACAACGGGGGAGGGGAAACTAATGAAAAACTGTTTTTT. Full variable domain (missing parts from reference TRBV7-2 and TRBJ1-4): GAGVSQSPSNKVTEKGKDVELRCDPISGHTALYWYRQSLGQGLEFLIYFQGNSAPDKSGLPSDRFSAERTGGSVSTLTIQRTQQEDSAVYLCASSNNGGGETNEKLFFGSGTQLSVL.

CDR3 region: CASSLSANQETQYF. In nucleotides, the CDR3 is TGTGCCAGCAGCTTGTCAGCGAACCAAGAGACCCAGTACTTC. The chain links TRBV5-8 to TRBJ2-5; D is undetermined. V was clipped by 1 base and J by 0 bases, with 7 bases between them. Germline assignment: CDR1 SGHTS and CDR2 YDEGEE. This CDR3 is built from 14 residues. Filled out from reference TRBV5-8 and TRBJ2-5, the complete variable domain reads EAGVTQSPTHLIKTRGQQATLRCSPISGHTSVYWYQQALGLGLQFLLWYDEGEERNRGNFPPRFSGRQFPNYSSELNVNALELEDSALYLCASSLSANQETQYFGPGTRLLVL.

The J gene is TRBJ2-3, the V gene TRBV5-6; D unresolved. The CDR3 covers 14 residues. Trimming stripped 4 bases from V and 2 bases from J, with 11 bases between. Germline V lookup: CDR1 SGHDT, CDR2 YYEEEE. CDR3: CASSPRSYTDTQYF. DNA of the CDR3: TGTGCCAGCAGCCCCCGGAGCTACACAGATACGCAGTATTTT. Combining the CDR3 with reference TRBV5-6 and TRBJ2-3 gives the whole variable domain DAGVTQSPTHLIKTRGQQVTLRCSPKSGHDTVSWYQQALGQGPQFIFQYYEEEERQRGNFPDRFSGHQFPNYSSELNVNALLLGDSALYLCASSPRSYTDTQYFGPGTRLTVL.

The CDR3 region is CASSPNPGLAEKETQYF. DNA for the CDR3: TGTGCCAGCAGCCCCAACCCGGGACTAGCGGAAAAAGAGACCCAGTACTTC. The chain joins TRBV7-6 to TRBJ2-5; TRBD2 matches 11 bases. The CDR3 length is 17 residues. The ends lost 5 bases at V and 3 bases at J; junction bases unmatched: 11. Germline V gene data show CDR1 as SGHVS and CDR2 as FNYEAQ.